This TCR beta chain was sequenced for a study of blood T cell repertoires in COVID-19 (dated by TCRdb to the early 2020s). At the level of the whole study: Collaborator samples came from the United States, Italy and Spain and covered acute and convalescent phases of COVID-19. The prospective study material was composed of cDNA or gDNA derived from T cells, B-cell-depleted T cells, or PBMCs. Deeply sampled blood TCRbeta repertoires from subjects exposed to, actively infected with, or recovered from COVID-19 were included in the dataset. The repertoires were released in a freely available public database meant as a resource for research on the immune response to SARS-CoV-2. Samples came from the ongoing ImmuneRACE study (first 160 participants) plus 1,254 subjects from 6 global collaborators. A de-identified subject ID, COVID-19 status, age in years and sex were almost always included in the sample metadata. Where available, HLA class I and class II types were taken from metadata supplied by the sample provider and were not determined by assay-based typing. General findings and caveats noted by the study authors: Clinical and demographic metadata were provided uncurated, with the amount varying by source and participant.

With regard to this clone: Its specific antigen is unknown. Base qualities are not recorded, but no much larger clone differs from it by a single base.

Per the germline V gene (reference sequence), SEHNR is the CDR1 and FQNEAQ is the CDR2. From the cysteine up to the phenylalanine, the CDR3 has a length of 11 residues. The CDR3 DNA has 33 bases and is translated from base 1. V was cut back by 3 bases and J by 6 bases, leaving a gap of 3 bases between them. TCRbeta CDR3 regions were amplified from genomic DNA using the immunoSEQ Assay, a bias-controlled multiplex PCR. The published analysis was carried out like this. Nucleated cell counts per sample were estimated from amplification of reference gene primers within the assay. To quantify the absolute abundance of each unique TCRbeta CDR3 rearrangement, sequence reads were collapsed and filtered. For each sample, productive Simpson clonality was calculated as the square root of Simpson's diversity index over productive rearrangements. TCRdb took this table from immuneACCESS and kept in-frame rearrangements with V and J called. Such tables lack part of the clones; where checked against another copy, unresolved V genes explain under half of the gap, and the rest is unexplained. V and J calls plus clone size are reproduced from that table; the DNA served to infer D and trimming. The sample records roughly 200,000 clones, approximately 90% of which are singletons. Over 3% of the sample rests with the top ten.

Participants in the prospective study were enrolled through a virtual design, were aged roughly 18 to 100 years, and lived in 24 United States geographic areas. In the prospective study, cohorts were assigned on the basis of participant-reported clinical history obtained from a screening survey and a study questionnaire. Each participant in the prospective study had whole blood, serum and a nasopharyngeal or oropharyngeal swab collected by mobile phlebotomists. Additional blood draws and questionnaires over an approximately two-month period could optionally be provided by prospective study participants. Blood samples from the prospective study were shipped frozen or at room temperature prior to DNA extraction.

The receptor's source is a woman between 40 and 55 years old with acute COVID-19. Material for sequencing was PBMCs or T cells enriched from blood (not recorded which). The receptor chain draws on TRBV7-9 and TRBJ2-1, with the identity of the D gene unclear. For the CDR3, the sequence is CASSFGNEQFF. Here is the DNA: TGTGCCAGCAGCTTCGGCAATGAGCAGTTCTTC.